Ten or more counts support the clone carrying this T cell receptor (beta chain). This entry is derived from a study of spatial heterogeneity in lung cancer. Study-level background: Those follow-up PBMC samples that were available underwent sequencing, at a median interval of around two years following resection.

The presence of a unique molecular identifier marked each TCR cDNA molecule. TCRdb used MiXCR to reprocess the 5' RACE reads, holding one entry per CDR3 protein. The data hold some 36,000 distinct CDR3 sequences, with 6% to 9.5% observed a single time. With V trimmed by 3 bases and J by 8 bases, 5 bases remained unmatched. The CDR3 spans 15 residues. Germline values: CDR1 MRHNA, CDR2 SNTAGT. Sample time point: blood at routine non-recurrence follow-up after resection. Tumor, nontumor lung or frozen PBMC supplied whole RNA, sequenced without sorting. The sequence derives from a male donor with early-stage non-small cell lung cancer. The sequences come from PBMCs, collected at follow-up. The V call is TRBV6-4, the J call TRBJ1-6; 9 nucleotides line up with TRBD1. The CDR3 bases are TGTGCCAGCAGTGAACAGGGGGCGCTGGATTCACCCCTCCACTTT. Translating gives CASSEQGALDSPLHF.